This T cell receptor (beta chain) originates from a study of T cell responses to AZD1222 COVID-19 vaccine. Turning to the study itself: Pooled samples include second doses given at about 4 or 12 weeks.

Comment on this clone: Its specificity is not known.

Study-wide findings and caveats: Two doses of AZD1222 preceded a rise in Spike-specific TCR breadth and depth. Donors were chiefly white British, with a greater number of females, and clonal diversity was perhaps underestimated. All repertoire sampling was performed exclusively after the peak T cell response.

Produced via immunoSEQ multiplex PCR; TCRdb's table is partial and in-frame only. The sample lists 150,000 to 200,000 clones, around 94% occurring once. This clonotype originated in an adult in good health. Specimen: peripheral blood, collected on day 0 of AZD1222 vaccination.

CDR3 region: CATSRDRDRNTIYF. The CDR3 bases are TGTGCCACCAGTAGGGACAGGGATCGAAACACCATATATTTT. The rearrangement uses TRBV24-1 and TRBJ1-3, with 9 nucleotides matching TRBD1. The CDR3 runs to 14 residues. The ends lost 6 bases at V and 5 bases at J; junction bases unmatched: 4. Germline CDR1 and CDR2: KGHDR and SFDVKD.